A selection of T cell receptor beta chains follows, all from one sample in a study of blood T cell repertoires in COVID-19. Only in-frame clones appear in the TCRdb table, and some are missing; sequencing was by immunoSEQ multiplex PCR. Of about 160,000 clones detected, about 90% appear once; the ten largest clones hold about 4.8%. The specimen was peripheral blood. All receptors derive from a man aged 25-40 years with COVID-19, enrolled during active disease. Each CDR3 is given with its conserved first and last residue. A D gene is named only where the DNA matches it firmly. The size field is filled for only some rows; it gives once, few, many or a size class.

d_call,v_call,clone_size,j_call,cdr3_length,cdr3_nt,cdr3_aa
NA,TRBV6-5,NA,TRBJ2-7,13,TGTGCCAGCAGTTACTCCCGGGGCTACGAGCAGTACTTC,CASSYSRGYEQYF
TRBD1,TRBV18,NA,TRBJ2-7,15,TGTGCCAGCTCACCCGGGACAGGGGGTCTTGACGAGCAGTACTTC,CASSPGTGGLDEQYF
NA,TRBV7-9,NA,TRBJ1-5,14,TGTGCCAGCAGCTTAGGGCAGGTCAATCAGCCCCAGCATTTT,CASSLGQVNQPQHF
TRBD1,TRBV28,once,TRBJ1-1,15,TGTGCCAGCAGTCCGGCAGGGGGCTTGAACACTGAAGCTTTCTTT,CASSPAGGLNTEAFF
TRBD1,TRBV6-2/TRBV6-3,NA,TRBJ2-5,16,TGTGCCAGCAGTTATAGACAGGGGTGGTACCAAGAGACCCAGTACTTC,CASSYRQGWYQETQYF
NA,TRBV6-5,NA,TRBJ1-4,14,TGTGCCAGCAGTTTGAACAGGGCGGGTGAAAAACTGTTTTTT,CASSLNRAGEKLFF
TRBD2,TRBV7-9,NA,TRBJ2-7,16,TGTGCCAGCAGCCCCATGACTAGCCGGAGCTCCTACGAGCAGTACTTC,CASSPMTSRSSYEQYF
NA,TRBV29-1,NA,TRBJ1-6,12,TGCAGCGTTGAAAATCTTGATTCACCCCTCCACTTT,CSVENLDSPLHF
NA,TRBV6-5,NA,TRBJ1-1,14,TGTGCCAGCAGTTCTCAAGATAGGAGAACTGAAGCTTTCTTT,CASSSQDRRTEAFF
NA,TRBV5-1,NA,TRBJ1-1,13,TGCGCCAGCAGCTTGGGACAGCGCACTGAAGCTTTCTTT,CASSLGQRTEAFF
TRBD2,TRBV7-8,NA,TRBJ2-7,17,TGTGCCAGCAGCCCCGGACTAGCGGGAGAGGATTTGTACGAGCAGTACTTC,CASSPGLAGEDLYEQYF
TRBD2,TRBV3-1/TRBV3-2,NA,TRBJ2-1,15,TGTGCCAGCAGCGAAAGCGGGAGGGCGAGGTATGAGCAGTTCTTC,CASSESGRARYEQFF
TRBD1,TRBV7-9,NA,TRBJ2-1,15,TGTGCCAGCAGCTTAGTCGCGACAGGGAGAAATGAGCAGTTCTTC,CASSLVATGRNEQFF
TRBD2,TRBV6-5,NA,TRBJ2-2,16,TGTGCCAGCAGTTCCCTACTAGCGGCCAGCACCGGGGAGCTGTTTTTT,CASSSLLAASTGELFF
TRBD1,TRBV6-5,NA,TRBJ1-6,14,TGTGCCAGCAGTTACGCGGGACAGGAGTCACCCCTCCACTTT,CASSYAGQESPLHF
TRBD1,TRBV19,NA,TRBJ2-7,14,TGTGCCAGTAGTATAGCAGGGGGCTACAACGAGCAGTACTTC,CASSIAGGYNEQYF
TRBD2,TRBV4-2,NA,TRBJ2-1,16,TGTGCCAGCAGCCGGGGACTAGCGGGAGGAGGCAATGAGCAGTTCTTC,CASSRGLAGGGNEQFF
TRBD2,TRBV27,NA,TRBJ2-3,15,TGTGCCAGCAGTTTATGGGCGGGAGGAGCAGATACGCAGTATTTT,CASSLWAGGADTQYF
TRBD1,TRBV19,NA,TRBJ1-2,15,TGTGCCAGTAGCGTACAGGGGACCCTTTACTATGGCTACACCTTC,CASSVQGTLYYGYTF
TRBD1,TRBV12-5,NA,TRBJ1-2,19,TGTGCTAGTGGTTTGGTCTATAATCCCAGGGGGCAAGGCAACTATGGCTACACCTTC,CASGLVYNPRGQGNYGYTF
TRBD1,TRBV7-9,once,TRBJ1-4,14,TGTGCCAGCAGCGACCGGGACAGTGTTGAAAAACTGTTTTTT,CASSDRDSVEKLFF
NA,TRBV12-3/TRBV12-4,NA,TRBJ2-7,13,TGTGCCAGCGGCTCGGGGATCGCCTACGAGCAGTACTTC,CASGSGIAYEQYF
NA,TRBV30,NA,TRBJ1-3,13,TGTGCCTGGAGTCCTGGCCTAGGTGCCACCATATATTTT,CAWSPGLGATIYF
NA,TRBV5-1,NA,TRBJ2-7,15,TGCGCCAGCAGCCCCATCCCCGGGAGCTCCTACGAGCAGTACTTC,CASSPIPGSSYEQYF
TRBD1,TRBV27,few,TRBJ2-1,15,TGTGCCAGTCTTGGGACAGCCCCAAGGGGAAATGAGCAGTTCTTC,CASLGTAPRGNEQFF
NA,TRBV29-1,NA,TRBJ2-5,14,TGCAGTCAAGGGCCTAGCGCTGGGCAAGAGACCCAGTACTTC,CSQGPSAGQETQYF
TRBD2,TRBV28,NA,TRBJ2-7,14,TGTGCCAGCAGCCTTAGCGGGGACGGATACGAGCAGTACTTC,CASSLSGDGYEQYF
NA,TRBV6-5,NA,TRBJ1-3,14,TGTGCCAGCGAGGGGGGGTTCTCTGGAAACACCATATATTTT,CASEGGFSGNTIYF
NA,TRBV5-4,few,TRBJ2-7,15,TGTGCCAGCAGCCTCGGCGGGGGCCACCTCGACGAGCAGTACTTC,CASSLGGGHLDEQYF
NA,TRBV5-1,NA,TRBJ2-2,15,TGCGCCAGCAGCTTGTCGACAGCGAACACCGGGGAGCTGTTTTTT,CASSLSTANTGELFF
NA,TRBV30,NA,TRBJ1-5,13,TGTGCCTGGTCGGGGGACGGAGATCAGCCCCAGCATTTT,CAWSGDGDQPQHF
NA,TRBV6-6,NA,TRBJ1-2,12,TGTGCCAGCACTCCCGGGACTGAGGGCTACACCTTC,CASTPGTEGYTF